The clone carrying this T cell receptor (beta chain) has only a few counts. Its antigen is currently unknown. In TCRdb, the reads were re-called with MiXCR into one record per CDR3 protein. The sample holds about half a million distinct CDR3 sequences; roughly a third are singletons and the top ten take roughly 16%. This specimen comes from a study of T cell repertoires in cytomegalovirus infection. Study-level information: TCR beta signatures that were public indicated CMV infection and matching HLA type. Points from the study as a whole: The ex vivo response showed dominance by HLA-C-restricted CMV-specific TCR beta clonotypes. Accumulated public TCR beta family frequency recognized individuals carrying CMV together with the relevant HLA.

The sample was cultured PBMCs, taken from culture after CMV antigen stimulation. This TCR derives from a human donor in good health (CMV status not recorded). Some clones in this sample may be carry-over from other donors' samples.

The CDR3 loop is CASSYTRSSNQPQHF. CDR3 in DNA: TGTGCCAGCAGTTATACTCGGAGTTCCAATCAGCCCCAGCATTTT. The chain is built from TRBV6-1 and TRBJ1-5, with D uncertain. This CDR3 spans 15 amino acids. The V end was cut by 5 bases, the J end by 3 bases, with 14 bases between. Germline loops: CDR1 MNHNS, CDR2 SASEGT.